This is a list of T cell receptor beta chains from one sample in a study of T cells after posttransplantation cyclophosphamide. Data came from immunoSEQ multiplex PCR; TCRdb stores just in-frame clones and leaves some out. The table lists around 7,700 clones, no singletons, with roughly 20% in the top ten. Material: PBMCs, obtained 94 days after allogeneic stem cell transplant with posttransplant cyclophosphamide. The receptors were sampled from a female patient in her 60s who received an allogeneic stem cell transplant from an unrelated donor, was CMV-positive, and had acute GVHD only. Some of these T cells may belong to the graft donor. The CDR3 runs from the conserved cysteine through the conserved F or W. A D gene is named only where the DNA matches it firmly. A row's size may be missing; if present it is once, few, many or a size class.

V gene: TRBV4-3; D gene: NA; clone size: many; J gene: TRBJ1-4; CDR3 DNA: TGCGCCAGCAGCCAAGACCTAGGGGAGGGAAATGAAAAACTGTTTTTT; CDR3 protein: CASSQDLGEGNEKLFF
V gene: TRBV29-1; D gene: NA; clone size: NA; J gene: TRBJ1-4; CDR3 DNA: TGCAGCGTTGACACAGGGAGTAATGAAAAACTGTTTTTT; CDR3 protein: CSVDTGSNEKLFF
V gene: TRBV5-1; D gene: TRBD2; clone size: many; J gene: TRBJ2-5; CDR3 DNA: TGCGCCAGCAGGAGGAGCGGGGGGCGCGAGACCCAGTACTTC; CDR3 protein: CASRRSGGRETQYF
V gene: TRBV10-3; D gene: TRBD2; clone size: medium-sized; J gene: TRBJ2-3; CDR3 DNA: TGTGCCATCAGCGGGGGGGTGAGCACAGATACGCAGTATTTT; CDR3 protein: CAISGGVSTDTQYF
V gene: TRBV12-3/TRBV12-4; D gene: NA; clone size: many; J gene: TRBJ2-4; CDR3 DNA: TGTGCCAGCAGTTTAGGCCCAGACATTCAGTACTTC; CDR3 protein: CASSLGPDIQYF
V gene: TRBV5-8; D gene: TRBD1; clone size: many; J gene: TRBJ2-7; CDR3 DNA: TGTGCCAGCGGTCAGGGGGAGTACGAGCAGTACTTC; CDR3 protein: CASGQGEYEQYF
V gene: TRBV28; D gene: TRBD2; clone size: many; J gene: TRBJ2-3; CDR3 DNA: TGTGCCAGCAGGGAATACGGTAGCGGGAGAACAGATACGCAGTATTTT; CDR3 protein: CASREYGSGRTDTQYF
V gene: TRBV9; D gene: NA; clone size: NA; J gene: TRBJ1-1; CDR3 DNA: TGTGCCAGCAGCAGAGAAGACACTTTGAACACTGAAGCTTTCTTT; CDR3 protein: CASSREDTLNTEAFF
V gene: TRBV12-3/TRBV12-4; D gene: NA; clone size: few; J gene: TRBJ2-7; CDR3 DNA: TGTGCCAGCAGCCTTTCCGGCAGGGTTGGCGAGCAGTACTTC; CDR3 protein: CASSLSGRVGEQYF
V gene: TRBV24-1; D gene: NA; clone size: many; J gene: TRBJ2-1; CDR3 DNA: TGTGCCACCAGTGTCCAGAGGGGGGGACCTCATGAGCAGTTCTTC; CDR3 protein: CATSVQRGGPHEQFF
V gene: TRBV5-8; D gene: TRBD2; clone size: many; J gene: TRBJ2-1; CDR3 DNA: TGTGCCAGCAGCCCCCCATGGGCTAGCGGGAGTGATGAGCAGTTCTTC; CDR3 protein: CASSPPWASGSDEQFF
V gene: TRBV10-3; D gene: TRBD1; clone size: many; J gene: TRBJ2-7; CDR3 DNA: TGTGCCATCAGACCTGACAGGGGAGTCACCTACGAGCAGTACTTC; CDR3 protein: CAIRPDRGVTYEQYF
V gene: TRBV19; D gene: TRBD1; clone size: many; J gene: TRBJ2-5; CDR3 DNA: TGTGCCAGTAGTATTAGGGGACAGGGATCACGGGAGACCCAGTACTTC; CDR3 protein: CASSIRGQGSRETQYF
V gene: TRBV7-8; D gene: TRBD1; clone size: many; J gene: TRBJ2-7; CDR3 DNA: TGTGCCAGCAGTACGGGACAGGGGTGGTCATACGAGCAGTACTTC; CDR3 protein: CASSTGQGWSYEQYF
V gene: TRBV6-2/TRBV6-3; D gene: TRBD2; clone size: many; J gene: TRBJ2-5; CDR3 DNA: TGTGCCAGCAGAACCCCGAAGCGGGGTTACCAAGAGACCCAGTACTTC; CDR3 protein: CASRTPKRGYQETQYF
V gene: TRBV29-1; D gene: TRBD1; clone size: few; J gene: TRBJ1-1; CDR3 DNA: TGCAGCGCTCTAGGCCGACAGGGGGAAGGGACTGAAGCTTTCTTT; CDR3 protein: CSALGRQGEGTEAFF
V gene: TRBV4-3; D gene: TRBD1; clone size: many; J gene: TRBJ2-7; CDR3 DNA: TGCGCCAGCAGCCCTGGGACAGGGGAATACGAGCAGTACTTC; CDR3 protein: CASSPGTGEYEQYF
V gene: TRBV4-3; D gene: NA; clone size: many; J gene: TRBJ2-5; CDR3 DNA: TGCGCCAGCAGCCAAGATTGGGGGGGGCCCCTGGAGACCCAGTACTTC; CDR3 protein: CASSQDWGGPLETQYF
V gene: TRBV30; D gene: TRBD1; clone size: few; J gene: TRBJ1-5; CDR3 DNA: TGTGCCTGGAGGAGGGCAGGGGGAAATCAGCCCCAGCATTTT; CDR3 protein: CAWRRAGGNQPQHF
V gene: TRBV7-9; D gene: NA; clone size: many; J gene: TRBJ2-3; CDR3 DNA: TGTGCCAGCACCTTAAAGGGGGTGGATACGCAGTATTTT; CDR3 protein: CASTLKGVDTQYF
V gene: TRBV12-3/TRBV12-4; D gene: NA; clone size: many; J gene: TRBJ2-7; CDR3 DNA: TGTGCCAGCAGTTTAGAGGTTCAGAAGGCCGAGCAGTACTTC; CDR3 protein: CASSLEVQKAEQYF
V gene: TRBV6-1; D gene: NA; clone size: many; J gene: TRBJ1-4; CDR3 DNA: TGTGCCAGCAGTGAAGGGGGGACTAATGATGAAAAACTGTTTTTT; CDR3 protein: CASSEGGTNDEKLFF
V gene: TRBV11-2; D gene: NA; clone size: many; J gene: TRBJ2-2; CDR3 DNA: TGTGCCAGCAGCGCCCCGCTGTGGGCCGACACCGGGGAGCTGTTTTTT; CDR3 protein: CASSAPLWADTGELFF
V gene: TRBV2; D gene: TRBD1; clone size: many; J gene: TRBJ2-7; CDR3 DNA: TGTGCCAGCAGTGAAGCGCTTCGGGTCGGACAGGGGTACGAGCAGTACTTC; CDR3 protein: CASSEALRVGQGYEQYF
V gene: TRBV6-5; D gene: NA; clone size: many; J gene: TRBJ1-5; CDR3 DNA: TGTGCCAGCGGTAGGGGTAGCAATCAGCCCCAGCATTTT; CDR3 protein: CASGRGSNQPQHF
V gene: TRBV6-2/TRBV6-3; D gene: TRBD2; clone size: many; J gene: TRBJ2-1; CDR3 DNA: TGTGCCAGCACCGTCCCCGGGACTAGCGGGTACAATGAGCAGTTCTTC; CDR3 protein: CASTVPGTSGYNEQFF
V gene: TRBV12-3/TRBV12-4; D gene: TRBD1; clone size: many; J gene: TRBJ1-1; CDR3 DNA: TGTGCCAGCAGTTTGGGGACAGGCGATCATAACACTGAAGCTTTCTTT; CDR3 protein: CASSLGTGDHNTEAFF
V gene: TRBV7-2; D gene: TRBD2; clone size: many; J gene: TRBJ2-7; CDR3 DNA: TGTGCCAGCAGCCCCGGGACTAGCGGGACCGAGCAGTACTTC; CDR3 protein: CASSPGTSGTEQYF
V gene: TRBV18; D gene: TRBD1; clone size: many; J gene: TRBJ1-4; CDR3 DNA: TGTGCCAGCTCACCCGGACAGGGGGCCTCGGAAAAACTGTTTTTT; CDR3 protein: CASSPGQGASEKLFF
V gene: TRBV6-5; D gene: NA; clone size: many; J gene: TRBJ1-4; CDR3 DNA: TGTGCCAGCAGTTATGCCCTGACTCACGAAAAACTGTTTTTT; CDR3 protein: CASSYALTHEKLFF
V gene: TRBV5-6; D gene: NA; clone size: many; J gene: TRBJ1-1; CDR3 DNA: TGTGCCAGCAGCTTTTCCCCCGTCTTGAACACTGAAGCTTTCTTT; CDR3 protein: CASSFSPVLNTEAFF
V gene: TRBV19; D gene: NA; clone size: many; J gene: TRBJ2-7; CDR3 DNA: TGTGCCAGTAATCATCAGGGCGAGCAGTACTTC; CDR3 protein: CASNHQGEQYF
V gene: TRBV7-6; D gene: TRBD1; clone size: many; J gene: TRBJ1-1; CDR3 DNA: TGTGCCAGCAGCCGTGAGGTTACAGGGGCCAACACTGAAGCTTTCTTT; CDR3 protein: CASSREVTGANTEAFF
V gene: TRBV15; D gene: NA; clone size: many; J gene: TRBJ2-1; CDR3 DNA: TGTGCCACCAGCAGAGTACCGGACTTCTCCTCCAGCAATGAGCAGTTCTTC; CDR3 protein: CATSRVPDFSSSNEQFF
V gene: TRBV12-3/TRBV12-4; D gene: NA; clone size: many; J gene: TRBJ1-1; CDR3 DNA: TGTGCCAGCAAAGGTTGGAACACTGAAGCTTTCTTT; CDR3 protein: CASKGWNTEAFF
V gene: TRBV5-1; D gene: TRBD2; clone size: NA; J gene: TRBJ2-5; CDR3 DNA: TGCGCCAGCAGCTTGGGAGCGGGGCGACAGGAGACCCAGTACTTC; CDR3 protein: CASSLGAGRQETQYF
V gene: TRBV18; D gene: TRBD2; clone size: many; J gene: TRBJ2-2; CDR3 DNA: TGTGCCAGCTCACGCTATACCGGGACGGCCGGGACTAGCGGCTCCGGGGAGCTGTTTTTT; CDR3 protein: CASSRYTGTAGTSGSGELFF
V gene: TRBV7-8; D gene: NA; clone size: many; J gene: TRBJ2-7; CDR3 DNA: TGTGCCAGCAGCTCACCCGGACAGACCTACGAGCAGTACTTC; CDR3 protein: CASSSPGQTYEQYF
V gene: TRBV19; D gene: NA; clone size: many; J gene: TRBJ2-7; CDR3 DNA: TGTGCCAGTAGTATCCCGCCGAGGGGGGGCTTCTACGAGCAGTACTTC; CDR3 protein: CASSIPPRGGFYEQYF
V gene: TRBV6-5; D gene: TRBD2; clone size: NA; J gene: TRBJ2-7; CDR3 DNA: TGTGCCAGCAGTTACGGCGCGGGAGGGCCAGACGAGCAATACTTC; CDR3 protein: CASSYGAGGPDEQYF
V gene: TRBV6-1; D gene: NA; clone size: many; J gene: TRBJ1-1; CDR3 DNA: TGTGCCAGCAGTGCCTCAGGGTTCACTGAAGCTTTCTTT; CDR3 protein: CASSASGFTEAFF
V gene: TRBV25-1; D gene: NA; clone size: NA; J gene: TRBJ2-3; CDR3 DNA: TGTGCCAGCACAGGAGGCTTGAGCACAGATACGCAGTATTTT; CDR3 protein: CASTGGLSTDTQYF
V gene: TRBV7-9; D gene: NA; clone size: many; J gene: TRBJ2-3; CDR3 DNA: TGTGCCAGCAGCGCCTTTAGGGGCTTAACCACAGATACGCAGTATTTT; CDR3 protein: CASSAFRGLTTDTQYF
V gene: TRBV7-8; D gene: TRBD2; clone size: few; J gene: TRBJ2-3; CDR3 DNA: TGTGCCAGCAGCTCTCAGCGGGAGTGGTTAGATACGCAGTATTTT; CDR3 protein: CASSSQREWLDTQYF
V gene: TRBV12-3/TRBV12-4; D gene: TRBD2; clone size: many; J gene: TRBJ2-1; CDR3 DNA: TGTGCCAGCAGTACTACAGCGGGAGGGCAGTTCTTC; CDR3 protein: CASSTTAGGQFF
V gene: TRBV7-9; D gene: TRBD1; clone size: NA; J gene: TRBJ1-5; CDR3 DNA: TGTGCCAGCAGCTTGACAGGGGGTGGCCAGCCCCAGCATTTT; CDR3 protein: CASSLTGGGQPQHF
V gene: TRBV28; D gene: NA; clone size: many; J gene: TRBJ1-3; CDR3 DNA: TGTGCCAGCAGTCCCCGTTACAGGGACTCTGGAAACACCATATATTTT; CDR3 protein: CASSPRYRDSGNTIYF
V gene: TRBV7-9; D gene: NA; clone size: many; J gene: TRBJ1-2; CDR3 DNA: TGTGCCAGCAGCCTCGGCAGGGTGGCTGGCTACACCTTC; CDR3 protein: CASSLGRVAGYTF
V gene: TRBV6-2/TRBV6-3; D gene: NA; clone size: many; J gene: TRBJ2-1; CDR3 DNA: TGTGCCAGCAGTTACGTCGGGGATCACAATGAGCAGTTCTTC; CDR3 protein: CASSYVGDHNEQFF
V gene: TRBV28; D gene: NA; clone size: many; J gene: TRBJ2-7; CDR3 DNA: TGTGCCAGCAGTTCAGATAGCGGCAGGTACGAGCAGTACTTC; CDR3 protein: CASSSDSGRYEQYF